This T cell receptor beta chain was recorded in a study of blood T cell repertoires in COVID-19. Overall study context: Acute and convalescent COVID-19 samples came from the United States, Italy and Spain. PBMCs, B-cell-depleted T cells, or T cells provided the cDNA or gDNA that made up the material.

Per the study methods: By means of reference gene primer amplification, nucleated cell counts were estimated. Here immunoSEQ multiplex PCR was the method, and the copy in TCRdb shows in-frame clones only, minus some. From that table come the V and J calls and clone size; the DNA was used to work out D and trimming. Here the sample spans fewer than 100,000 clones, around 72% being singletons. This clone has a single count. Per the germline V gene, CDR1 is SEHNR and CDR2 is FQNEAQ (reference sequence). V lost 1 base, J lost 6 bases, and 12 bases lay in between. This CDR3 has 15 amino acids. V gene TRBV7-9 combines with J gene TRBJ2-2; D possibly corresponds to TRBD1 (6 bases). Sequenced: peripheral blood. The origin of this receptor is a man aged 65 to 85 with acute or convalescent COVID-19. In DNA form, the CDR3 reads TGTGCCAGCAGCTTAGTCAGGGGAGTACCCGGGGAGCTGTTTTTT. It codes for CASSLVRGVPGELFF.